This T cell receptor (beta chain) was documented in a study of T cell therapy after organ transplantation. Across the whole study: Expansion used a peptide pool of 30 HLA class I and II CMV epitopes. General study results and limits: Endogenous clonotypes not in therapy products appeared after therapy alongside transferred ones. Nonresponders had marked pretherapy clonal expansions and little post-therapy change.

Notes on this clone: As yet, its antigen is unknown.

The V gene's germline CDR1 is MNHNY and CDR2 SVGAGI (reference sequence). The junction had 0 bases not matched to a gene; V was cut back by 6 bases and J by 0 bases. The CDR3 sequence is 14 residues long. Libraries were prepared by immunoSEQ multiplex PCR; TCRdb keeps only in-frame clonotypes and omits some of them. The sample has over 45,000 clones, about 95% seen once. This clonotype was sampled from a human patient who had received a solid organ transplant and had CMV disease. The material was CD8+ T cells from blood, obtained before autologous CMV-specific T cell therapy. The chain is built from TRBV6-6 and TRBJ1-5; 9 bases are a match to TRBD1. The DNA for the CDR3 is TGTGCCAGCAGGACAGGGGGTAGCAATCAGCCCCAGCATTTT. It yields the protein CASRTGGSNQPQHF.